One sample yielded the 22 T cell receptor beta chains listed below, sequenced in a study of cytomegalovirus exposure and HLA in healthy donors. PCR amplification relied on 60 Vbeta primers (plus 13 Jbeta primers). The data were produced by immunoSEQ multiplex PCR, yet TCRdb's version contains in-frame clones alone and is incomplete. The sample features around 74,000 clones, with about an eighth in its top ten. Material: PBMCs. All receptors come from a man aged 50-59 years in good health and CMV-seropositive.

V is TRBV5-4 and J is TRBJ1-2; D is possibly TRBD1 (5 bases). V shed 3 bases and J shed 5 bases, with 8 bases lying between them. Germline V gene lookup returns CDR1 SGHNT and CDR2 YYREEE (reference sequence). The CDR3 has 12 amino acids. For the CDR3, the DNA is TGTGCCAGCAGCTCGAGACAGTATGGCTACACCTTC. Its protein product is CASSSRQYGYTF.

V and J are TRBV25-1 and TRBJ2-1; tentative D call: TRBD2 (6 bases). CDR1 and CDR2 (germline): MGHDK, SYGVNS. This CDR3 is 16 amino acids long. Trimming shortened V by 6 bases and J by 7 bases, and 22 bases separated the two germline ends. The CDR3 sequence is CASSDPTAGWGNEQFF. The CDR3 DNA reads as TGTGCCAGCAGCGACCCAACGGCGGGGTGGGGGAATGAGCAGTTCTTC.

The chain carries TRBV19 and TRBJ2-7, with D maybe TRBD1 (6 bases). The length of the CDR3 is 15 residues. The germline CDR1 and CDR2 sequences are LNHDA and SQIVND (reference sequence). V shed 10 bases and J shed 2 bases, with 21 bases lying between them. The CDR3 loop is CATQPTGSLTYEQYV. As DNA, the CDR3 is TGTGCCACCCAACCGACAGGCTCTCTTACCTACGAGCAGTACGTC.

The chain uses TRBV11-3 and TRBJ2-2; D unclear. Germline V gives CDR1 SGHNT, CDR2 YENEEA. V was cut by 6 bases and J by 5 bases, with 10 bases left in between. The CDR3 length is 13 residues. The DNA of the CDR3 is TGTGCCAGCAGTGTCCGGGTGACCGGGGAGCTGTTTTTT. Its protein is CASSVRVTGELFF. Supplemented by reference TRBV11-3 and TRBJ2-2, the full variable domain reads EAGVVQSPRYKIIEKKQPVAFWCNPISGHNTLYWYLQNLGQGPELLIRYENEEAVDDSQLPKDRFSAERLKGVDSTLKIQPAELGDSAVYLCASSVRVTGELFFGEGSRLTVL.

The chain joins TRBV19 to TRBJ1-5; 7 nucleotides agree with TRBD1. The germline CDR1 and CDR2 sequences are LNHDA and SQIVND (reference sequence). The CDR3 runs to 17 residues. Trimming removed 5 bases from V and 0 bases from J; junction bases left unmatched: 10. CDR3 coding DNA: TGTGCCAGTAGTCCGGGACAGTATAGACTTAGCAATCAGCCCCAGCATTTT. Translation: CASSPGQYRLSNQPQHF.

This rearrangement joins TRBV6-1 to TRBJ2-2; D is perhaps TRBD1 (6 bases). This CDR3 contains 14 residues. V lost 7 bases, J lost 4 bases, and 13 bases lay in between. From germline, CDR1 is MNHNS and CDR2 SASEGT. The CDR3: CASNGRGGTGELFF. CDR3 nucleotides: TGTGCCAGCAACGGCAGGGGTGGCACCGGGGAGCTGTTTTTT.

The chain is built from TRBV5-1 and TRBJ1-6; D might be TRBD1 (6 bases). This CDR3 is built from 16 residues. Germline V lookup: CDR1 SGHRS, CDR2 YFSETQ. The V gene lost 4 bases and the J gene lost 6 bases, with 17 bases spanning the gap. CDR3 sequence (DNA): TGCGCCAGCAGCCTGGACAGTCTTATCCTTAATTCACCCCTCCACTTT. This translates into CASSLDSLILNSPLHF. The whole variable domain, remainder taken from reference TRBV5-1 and TRBJ1-6, is KAGVTQTPRYLIKTRGQQVTLSCSPISGHRSVSWYQQTPGQGLQFLFEYFSETQRNKGNFPGRFSGRQFSNSRSEMNVSTLELGDSALYLCASSLDSLILNSPLHFGNGTRLTVT.

The J gene is TRBJ1-1, the V gene TRBV19; D unclear. Trimming removed 5 bases at V and 1 base at J, with 8 bases between. Germline V CDR1 and CDR2: LNHDA, SQIVND (reference sequence). The CDR3 is 13 amino acids. The CDR3 protein is CASSRAENTEAFF. The CDR3 DNA is TGTGCCAGTAGTCGCGCCGAGAACACTGAAGCTTTCTTT.

This chain links TRBV5-1 with TRBJ2-2; 11 nucleotides align to TRBD1. The CDR3 has 15 residues. Losses at the gene ends were 4 bases for V and 4 bases for J; bases not matched to a gene: 3. Germline V CDR1 and CDR2: SGHRS, YFSETQ. The CDR3 bases are TGCGCCAGCAGCCCGGACAGGGGGCTCACCGGGGAGCTGTTTTTT. Translated, it gives CASSPDRGLTGELFF.

This chain connects TRBV11-3 to TRBJ2-2; unclear D gene. Looked up from germline, CDR1 is SGHNT and CDR2 is YENEEA. V lost 8 bases and J lost 3, with 7 bases in between. The length of the CDR3 is 12 residues. The CDR3 coding sequence is TGTGCCAGCTCCACGGACACCGGGGAGCTGTTTTTT. Its protein product is CASSTDTGELFF.

The J gene is TRBJ2-5, the V gene TRBV5-1, with D perhaps TRBD1 (6 bases). Germline V gives CDR1 SGHRS, CDR2 YFSETQ. The CDR3 sequence is 15 residues long. The ends were cut back, 0 bases at V and 0 bases at J, with 9 bases in the middle. CDR3 loop: CASSLEGVHQETQYF. In nucleotides, the CDR3 is TGCGCCAGCAGCTTGGAGGGGGTCCACCAAGAGACCCAGTACTTC.

The chain combines TRBV6-1 with TRBJ2-7; a possible D gene is TRBD1 (6 bases). The V gene lost 4 bases and the J gene lost 7 bases, with 23 bases spanning the gap. CDR1 MNHNS and CDR2 SASEGT come from the germline V gene. The CDR3 has 16 residues. The DNA for the CDR3 is TGTGCCAGCAGTGGTACAGGGAGAACACCCATACGGGAGCAGTACTTC. This translates into CASSGTGRTPIREQYF.

The chain carries TRBV5-1 and TRBJ2-1; 11 positions match TRBD1. Germline CDR1 and CDR2: SGHRS and YFSETQ. V dropped 3 bases and J dropped 7; count of bases not matched to a gene: 6. The length of the CDR3 is 15 residues. CDR3 amino acids: CASSWAGTGGNEQFF. The CDR3 region has the DNA TGCGCCAGCAGCTGGGCCGGGACAGGGGGGAATGAGCAGTTCTTC.

V gene TRBV28 combines with J gene TRBJ1-1; a weak D match, TRBD1 (5 bases). Germline loops: CDR1 MDHEN, CDR2 SYDVKM. V lost 10 bases, J lost 3 bases, and 15 bases lay in between. CDR3 size: 13 residues. DNA for the CDR3: TGTGCCACCCTGCTTTCGGGGGACACTGAAGCTTTCTTT. It is translated as CATLLSGDTEAFF.

V gene TRBV6-1 combines with J gene TRBJ1-5; TRBD1 might be the D (5 bases). V shed 2 bases and J shed 3 bases, with 11 bases lying between them. The CDR3 consists of 15 residues. Per the germline V gene, CDR1 is MNHNS and CDR2 is SASEGT. In DNA, the CDR3 is TGTGCCAGCAGTGAAATACAGGAACCCAATCAGCCCCAGCATTTT. Its protein is CASSEIQEPNQPQHF.

The chain carries TRBV5-4 and TRBJ2-1; 7 bases align to TRBD2. This CDR3 has 14 residues. Unmatched junction bases numbered 1, after V lost 2 bases and J lost 2 bases. Germline CDR1 and CDR2: SGHNT and YYREEE (reference sequence). CDR3: CASSLGLAYNEQFF. CDR3 DNA sequence: TGTGCCAGCAGCTTAGGACTAGCCTACAATGAGCAGTTCTTC. The entire variable domain, with the rest obtained from reference TRBV5-4 and TRBJ2-1, is as follows: ETGVTQSPTHLIKTRGQQVTLRCSSQSGHNTVSWYQQALGQGPQFIFQYYREEENGRGNFPPRFSGLQFPNYSSELNVNALELDDSALYLCASSLGLAYNEQFFGPGTRLTVL.

The chain couples TRBV19 to TRBJ1-1, with D tentatively TRBD1 (6 bases). This CDR3 region has 14 residues. Germline loops: CDR1 LNHDA, CDR2 SQIVND (reference sequence). V lost 11 bases and J 2 bases, leaving 18 bases between the germline ends. The CDR3, as DNA: TGTGCCTCTCAATGGGGGGGGGCCAACACTGAAGCTTTCTTT. It yields the protein CASQWGGANTEAFF.

The rearrangement links TRBV28 to TRBJ2-7; D may be TRBD2 (5 bases). This CDR3 is 14 amino acids long. V was pared by 5 bases and J by 4 bases, with 15 bases between. Germline CDR1 reads MDHEN; CDR2 reads SYDVKM. The CDR3 DNA reads as TGTGCCAGCAGTAGGAAGGCGGGTAGATACGAGCAGTACTTC. Encoded protein: CASSRKAGRYEQYF. The full variable domain, completed using reference TRBV28 and TRBJ2-7, is DVKVTQSSRYLVKRTGEKVFLECVQDMDHENMFWYRQDPGLGLRLIYFSYDVKMKEKGDIPEGYSVSREKKERFSLILESASTNQTSMYLCASSRKAGRYEQYFGPGTRLTVT.

The chain recombines TRBV7-9 with TRBJ2-7; 7 bases are a match to TRBD1. Germline V CDR1 and CDR2: SEHNR, FQNEAQ (reference sequence). Trimming cost V 4 bases and J 0 bases; bases outside gene matches: 3. The CDR3 spans 14 residues. DNA of the CDR3: TGTGCCAGCAGCTCGGGACAGAGCTCCTACGAGCAGTACTTC. It codes for CASSSGQSSYEQYF.

The chain carries TRBV29-1 and TRBJ2-1; D unclear. Germline CDR1 SQVTM, CDR2 ANQGSEA. Trimming removed 3 bases at V and 8 bases at J, with 11 bases between. The CDR3 extends over 12 amino acids. The DNA for the CDR3 is TGCAGCGTTGATCCGGGTGAGGATGAGCAGTTCTTC. Protein product: CSVDPGEDEQFF.

The chain recombines TRBV6-1 with TRBJ1-1; no firm D call. Trimming left V 1 base short and J 5 bases short, with 11 bases between. Germline CDR1 reads MNHNS; CDR2 reads SASEGT. This CDR3 is 14 amino acids long. CDR3 amino acids: CASSEEASGTEAFF. Written as DNA, the CDR3 is TGTGCCAGCAGTGAAGAGGCCTCCGGGACTGAAGCTTTCTTT.

The chain joins TRBV6-1 to TRBJ2-2, with D possibly matching TRBD1 (5 bases). The germline V and J ends were trimmed by 5 bases and 4 bases, with 11 bases remaining between them. CDR3 length equals 14 residues. Germline lookup yields CDR1 MNHNS and CDR2 SASEGT. In DNA form, the CDR3 reads TGTGCCAGCAGTCTTACAGGAGCCACCGGGGAGCTGTTTTTT. As protein: CASSLTGATGELFF.